Below are 19 T cell receptor beta chains sequenced from a single sample in a study of sequential checkpoint blockade in melanoma (dated by TCRdb to about 2019). The meaning of the sample's treatment or condition label: randomized to nivolumab then ipilimumab (arm A) or the reverse (arm B). Library preparation employed the immunoSEQ multiplex PCR assay. Drawn from immuneACCESS, this table holds only the in-frame rearrangements with V and J called that TCRdb kept. Clones are partly lost; checked studies trace under half to an unresolved V gene and leave the rest unexplained. The sample records roughly 18,000 clones, around three fifths of which are singletons. 15% to 20% of the sample comes from the top ten. This specimen consisted of CD8+ T cells sorted from blood (inferred from file names), obtained from a patient given nivolumab and ipilimumab in sequence. The source of these receptors is a human donor with melanoma.

The J gene is TRBJ1-2, the V gene TRBV7-9; TRBD1 might be the D (6 bases). The germline CDR1 and CDR2 sequences are SEHNR and FQNEAQ (reference sequence). This CDR3 is 18 amino acids long. Trimming removed 5 bases from V and 5 bases from J, with 27 bases in between. The DNA of the CDR3 is TGTGCCAGCAGCCCGACGGAGGGGGGGCAAACCCTATGGTATGGCTACACCTTC. Its protein is CASSPTEGGQTLWYGYTF.

As for this clone: The sample contains more than one DNA sequence encoding this CDR3. The genes are TRBV27 and TRBJ2-3, with 10 bases matching TRBD2. With 3 bases clipped from V and 3 bases from J, the junction kept 6 bases outside the gene matches. The germline CDR1 and CDR2 sequences are MNHEY and SMNVEV (reference sequence). The CDR3 consists of 16 residues. CDR3 nucleotides: TGTGCCAGCAGTTTTCTAGCGGGAGCAGGAACAGATACGCAGTATTTT. Its protein is CASSFLAGAGTDTQYF.

The gene calls are TRBV21-1 and TRBJ2-1; the D call TRBD2 from the table was never checked on the DNA. TRBV21-1 is an annotated pseudogene. The CDR3 has 17 residues. CDR3 bases: TGTGCCAGCAGCGATGCCCTCGGGGAGACGGGGGACAATGAGCAGTTCTTC. Translation gives CASSDALGETGDNEQFF.

Judged by abundance, this clone is medium-sized. This rearrangement joins TRBV5-1 to TRBJ1-4; 9 nucleotides align to TRBD1. CDR1 is SGHRS and CDR2 is YFSETQ in the germline V gene. The CDR3 runs 14 residues. J lost 6 bases, V lost 1 base, and 1 base had no gene match. The CDR3 is CASSLRQGDEKLFF. The CDR3 nucleotides read TGCGCCAGCAGCTTGAGACAGGGGGATGAAAAACTGTTTTTT.

The chain combines TRBV29-1 with TRBJ2-2; 14 bases align to TRBD2. With V trimmed by 7 bases and J by 3 bases, 10 bases remained unmatched. This CDR3 is 17 amino acids long. CDR1 and CDR2 from the germline V gene are SQVTM and ANQGSEA. The CDR3 DNA follows: TGCAGCGCGACCGGGACTAGCGGGAGAGGAGACACCGGGGAGCTGTTTTTT. Protein product: CSATGTSGRGDTGELFF.

CDR3 residues: CASSLRGDTANTGELFF. The CDR3 DNA sequence: TGTGCCAGCAGCTTACGGGGGGACACCGCGAACACCGGGGAGCTGTTTTTT. The chain is built from TRBV7-8 and TRBJ2-2; weak D call: TRBD2 (7 bases). Germline assignment: CDR1 SGHVS and CDR2 FQNEAQ. The V and J ends lost 2 bases and 0 bases respectively, with 13 bases between them. The CDR3 contains 17 residues.

The V gene is TRBV6-5, the J gene TRBJ2-6; a possible D gene is TRBD2 (5 bases). The germline V gene encodes CDR1 MNHEY and CDR2 SVGAGI. The CDR3 spans 15 residues. V was clipped by 2 bases and J by 2 bases, with 7 bases between them. CDR3 DNA sequence: TGTGCCAGCAGTTACGAGGGTGCTGGGGCCAACGTCCTGACTTTC. Translating gives CASSYEGAGANVLTF.

By sample share, this clone is medium-sized. V usage is TRBV28 and J usage is TRBJ1-6; D remains ambiguous. The CDR3 spans 18 residues. Trimming shortened V by 6 bases and J by 0 bases, and 18 bases separated the two germline ends. Germline V lookup: CDR1 MDHEN, CDR2 SYDVKM. CDR3 in amino acids: CASSSDQEGSSYNSPLHF. For the CDR3, the DNA is TGTGCCAGCAGCTCCGACCAAGAGGGAAGCTCCTATAATTCACCCCTCCACTTT.

V usage is TRBV2 and J usage is TRBJ1-1, with 9 positions matching TRBD1. The CDR3 extends over 17 amino acids. V lost 6 bases to trimming and J lost 6 bases; unmatched junction nucleotides: 17. Per the germline V gene, CDR1 is SNHLY and CDR2 is FYNNEI. This CDR3 reads CASRSQSPGQGRAEAFF. The CDR3 nucleotides are TGTGCCAGCAGATCCCAAAGTCCGGGACAGGGACGGGCTGAAGCTTTCTTT.

A few counts support this clone. V gene TRBV27 combines with J gene TRBJ2-1; 12 bases line up with TRBD2. Germline V CDR1 and CDR2: MNHEY, SMNVEV (reference sequence). The CDR3 totals 16 residues. J gave up 9 bases and V 3 bases, and 9 bases lay outside the gene matches. The chain's CDR3 is CASSLGLAGNWGEQFF. The CDR3 DNA reads as TGTGCCAGCAGTTTGGGACTAGCGGGCAACTGGGGTGAGCAGTTCTTC.

This chain joins TRBV30 and TRBJ1-1; 8 bases are shared with TRBD1. With 1 base clipped from V and 1 base from J, the junction kept 5 bases outside the gene matches. Germline assignment: CDR1 GTSNPN and CDR2 SVGIG (reference sequence). There are 15 residues in the CDR3. CDR3 protein: CAWSGGTGANTEAFF. CDR3 nucleotides: TGTGCCTGGAGTGGAGGGACAGGAGCGAACACTGAAGCTTTCTTT.

This clone was counted a few times. Here the CDR3 DNA reads TGTGCCAGCAATTCACAGGGGGGGAAAGGTGGCTACACCTTC. Protein: CASNSQGGKGGYTF. The chain employs TRBV6-1 and TRBJ1-2; 8 bases are a match to TRBD1. V shed 7 bases, J shed 7 bases, and the junction held 11 bases outside the gene matches. This CDR3 has 14 amino acids. Germline CDR1 reads MNHNS; CDR2 reads SASEGT.

CDR3 DNA sequence: TGTGCCAGCAGCCCATATGCAGGGGACGAGCAGTACTTC. This sequence encodes CASSPYAGDEQYF. The chain links TRBV11-2 to TRBJ2-5; possibly TRBD1 for D (6 bases). The J call may be mistaken, given a closer DNA end match to TRBJ2-7. CDR1 SGHAT and CDR2 FQNNGV come from the germline V gene. The CDR3 consists of 13 residues.

This clone was observed a handful of times. The CDR3 sequence is CASSYGLGAYEQYF. The DNA of the CDR3 is TGTGCCAGCAGTTATGGTCTCGGGGCCTACGAGCAGTACTTC. This chain connects TRBV6-6 to TRBJ2-7; D may be TRBD2 (5 bases). With 3 bases removed from V and 2 bases from J, the gap between germline ends came to 11 bases. Germline lookup yields CDR1 MNHNY and CDR2 SVGAGI (reference sequence). This CDR3 comprises 14 residues.

The V and J genes are TRBV7-9 and TRBJ2-7, with D unresolved. CDR3 size: 13 residues. V gave up 6 bases and J gave up 2 bases, with 11 bases separating them. The V gene's germline CDR1 is SEHNR and CDR2 FQNEAQ (reference sequence). The DNA for the CDR3 is TGTGCCAGCAGTATAGAATTGGCCTACGAGCAGTACTTC. It codes for CASSIELAYEQYF. The full variable domain, with the rest looked up from reference TRBV7-9 and TRBJ2-7, is DTGVSQNPRHKITKRGQNVTFRCDPISEHNRLYWYRQTLGQGPEFLTYFQNEAQLEKSRLLSDRFSAERPKGSFSTLEIQRTEQGDSAMYLCASSIELAYEQYFGPGTRLTVT.

The chain joins TRBV2 to TRBJ2-4, with 8 bases matching TRBD1. V was pared by 6 bases and J by 3 bases, with 13 bases of the junction left unmatched. Germline values: CDR1 SNHLY, CDR2 FYNNEI. CDR3 length equals 17 residues. CDR3 loop: CASSTPTGVKVKNIQYF. The CDR3 DNA is TGTGCCAGCAGCACCCCGACAGGGGTTAAGGTCAAAAACATTCAGTACTTC. The full variable domain, completed using reference TRBV2 and TRBJ2-4, is EPEVTQTPSHQVTQMGQEVILRCVPISNHLYFYWYRQILGQKVEFLVSFYNNEISEKSEIFDDQFSVERPDGSNFTLKIRSTKLEDSAMYFCASSTPTGVKVKNIQYFGAGTRLSVL.

The V and J genes are TRBV27 and TRBJ2-2; D gene uncertain. V lost 3 bases and J lost 6, with 8 bases in between. Looked up from germline, CDR1 is MNHEY and CDR2 is SMNVEV (reference sequence). The CDR3 contains 13 residues. The CDR3 DNA reads as TGTGCCAGCAGTTTCCTCGCGGCCGGGGAGCTGTTTTTT. Translation: CASSFLAAGELFF.

This clone was observed a handful of times. The rearrangement links TRBV27 to TRBJ1-5; D might be TRBD1 (5 bases). The CDR3 runs to 14 residues. The ends were cut back, 4 bases at V and 5 bases at J, with 12 bases in the middle. Germline loops: CDR1 MNHEY, CDR2 SMNVEV (reference sequence). In DNA form, the CDR3 reads TGTGCCAGCAGTTCCATCCCGGGGGATCAGCCCCAGCATTTT. It is translated as CASSSIPGDQPQHF.

The rearrangement uses TRBV15 and TRBJ2-2, with D possibly TRBD1 on 6 matching bases. Germline V gene lookup returns CDR1 LNHNV and CDR2 YYDKDF (reference sequence). This CDR3 is built from 15 residues. Trimming removed 3 bases at V and 1 base at J, with 9 bases between. CDR3 DNA: TGTGCCACCAGCAGCCGGACAGAGAACACCGGGGAGCTGTTTTTT. Amino acids: CATSSRTENTGELFF.